Given below is one TCR beta chain in context. Its antigen is as yet unknown. These data belong to a study of T cells expressing NK-cell markers. Whole-study results and caveats: In a few donors, dominant clonotypes made up about 28.3-65% of CD3+CD56-NKG2C+ cells.

TCRdb re-called the 5' RACE reads and shows each CDR3 protein once, DNA omitted. This sample's table has 550,000 or so distinct CDR3 sequences. There are 16 residues in the CDR3. Germline CDR1 is SGHRS and CDR2 is YFSETQ. The TCR was taken from a man in his late teens or twenties in good health. V gene TRBV5-1 combines with J gene TRBJ2-3. Sequencing was performed on blood T cells: a sorted CD56 or NKG2C T cell subset, CD4+ or CD8+ T cells, or bulk PBMC T cells (not recorded which). The CDR3 is CASSLAGMHAADTQYF.